These 24 T cell receptor beta chains came from one sample sequenced in a study of neurological immune-mediated disorders. The time point here: longitudinal time-point 1 (baseline). TCRdb processed the 5' RACE reads anew with MiXCR; each CDR3 protein has one entry. The data contain roughly 75,000 distinct CDR3 sequences, roughly 13% of them seen just once; the ten biggest clones take up approximately 4.6%. The sample taken for sequencing was PBMCs. The receptors here all came from a female donor with HTLV-1-associated myelopathy (HAM/TSP).

This clonotype was found many times. This sequence joins TRBV5-1 and TRBJ2-3; D call uncertain. Trimming took off 0 bases at V and 0 bases at J, with 8 bases between the two ends. The CDR3 contains 15 residues. In germline, CDR1 is SGHRS, CDR2 YFSETQ. The CDR3 nucleotides read TGCGCCAGCAGCTTGGAGACACGTAGCACAGATACGCAGTATTTT. Its translation is CASSLETRSTDTQYF.

This clonotype was observed at least ten times. At one boundary the junction diverges from the germline segment, which might be a read error. V usage is TRBV5-1 and J usage is TRBJ2-7; D may be TRBD2 (5 bases). The CDR3 has 12 residues. Per germline, CDR1 SGHRS and CDR2 YFSETQ. CDR3 sequence: CASSLEGYEQYF. Here the CDR3 DNA reads TGTGCCAGCAGTTTAGAGGGCTACGAGCAGTACTTC.

This clonotype was detected a few times. The chain has TRBV6-5 and TRBJ1-5, with D possibly matching TRBD1 (5 bases). Germline V lookup: CDR1 MNHEY, CDR2 SVGAGI. The CDR3 has 15 residues. The germline V and J ends were trimmed by 4 bases and 5 bases, with 15 bases remaining between them. CDR3 bases: TGTGCCAGCAGTTGGTCTCAGGGATATGATCAGCCCCAGCATTTT. This encodes CASSWSQGYDQPQHF.

The chain links TRBV5-1 to TRBJ2-2; no clear D gene. The ends were cut back, 0 bases at V and 0 bases at J, with 6 bases in the middle. The CDR3 has 15 amino acids. Germline CDR1 SGHRS, CDR2 YFSETQ. CDR3 in amino acids: CASSLEPTNTGELFF. CDR3 DNA: TGCGCCAGCAGCTTGGAACCCACGAACACCGGGGAGCTGTTTTTT.

In its sample, this clonotype was seen many times. The rearrangement joins TRBV6-5 to TRBJ1-5; 7 bases match TRBD1. The CDR3 length is 14 residues. In germline, CDR1 is MNHEY, CDR2 SVGAGI. Trimming at V came to 6 bases and at J to 4 bases, leaving 6 bases not matched to a gene. The CDR3 DNA is TGTGCCAGCAGCAACAGGGGAGCAAATCAGCCCCAGCATTTT. Its translation is CASSNRGANQPQHF.

This clonotype was seen repeatedly, ten times or more. The chain links TRBV3-1 to TRBJ2-2; D not certain. The CDR3 is made up of 15 amino acids. Germline assignment: CDR1 LGHDT and CDR2 YNNKEL (reference sequence). V shed 2 bases and J shed 2 bases, with 9 bases lying between them. As DNA, the CDR3 is TGTGCCAGCAGCCAACTACTACCAAACACCGGGGAGCTGTTTTTT. As protein: CASSQLLPNTGELFF.

This clonotype was seen at least ten times. The chain couples TRBV5-1 to TRBJ2-1, with TRBD1 matching 9 bases. CDR1 SGHRS and CDR2 YFSETQ come from the germline V gene. The CDR3 has 15 amino acids. Trimming at V came to 4 bases and at J to 4 bases, leaving 6 bases not matched to a gene. CDR3 sequence reads: CASSAGTGTYNEQFF. The CDR3, as DNA: TGCGCCAGCAGCGCCGGGACAGGGACGTACAATGAGCAGTTCTTC.

This clonotype was recorded at least ten times. This chain connects TRBV5-5 to TRBJ1-4; D ambiguous. Trimming shortened V by 2 bases and J by 7 bases, and 9 bases separated the two germline ends. The CDR3 is 13 amino acids. Germline V gives CDR1 SGHKS, CDR2 YYEKEE (reference sequence). The CDR3 loop is CASSFNRGEKLFF. Written as DNA, the CDR3 is TGTGCCAGCAGCTTCAATCGGGGTGAAAAACTGTTTTTT.

Many counts were recorded for this clonotype. The CDR3: CSVAKASRGEQFF. The CDR3, as DNA: TGCAGCGTTGCGAAGGCTAGCCGGGGGGAGCAGTTCTTC. The chain links TRBV29-1 to TRBJ2-1; TRBD2 is a possible D gene (6 bases). V lost 4 bases and J lost 10, with 17 bases in between. The CDR3 runs 13 residues. From germline, CDR1 is SQVTM and CDR2 ANQGSEA.

This clonotype was picked up many times. In nucleotides, the CDR3 is TGTGCCACCAGCAGAGATCAAAAGGGGCTAGCGGGGATAAACTACGAGCAGTACTTC. This codes for CATSRDQKGLAGINYEQYF. This chain uses TRBV15 with TRBJ2-7; 9 bases map to TRBD2. The CDR3 length is 19 residues. The trim removed 0 bases at V and 3 bases at J, leaving 15 bases unmatched. From germline, CDR1 is LNHNV and CDR2 YYDKDF (reference sequence).

The V gene is TRBV12-3 or TRBV12-4, the J gene TRBJ2-2; the D is unclear. The V end lost 6 bases, the J end lost 6 bases, and 14 bases lay between the germline ends. The CDR3 has 14 residues. CDR3 sequence (DNA): TGTGCCAGCAGACCACACCCCGGTTCCGGGGAGCTGTTTTTT. This encodes CASRPHPGSGELFF.

This clonotype was observed at least ten times. This chain links TRBV6-5 with TRBJ2-3; D possibly corresponds to TRBD2 (5 bases). The CDR3 runs to 15 residues. With 5 bases removed from V and 6 bases from J, the gap between germline ends came to 18 bases. CDR1 and CDR2 from the germline V gene are MNHEY and SVGAGI. The CDR3 DNA follows: TGTGCCAGCAGTCCTTACGGGGATATCGATGATACGCAGTATTTT. Amino acid sequence: CASSPYGDIDDTQYF.

Notes on this clonotype: A much larger clone differs by one base, so this may be a read error. The rearrangement uses TRBV7-9 and TRBJ2-7, with 7 bases fitting TRBD1. Unmatched junction bases numbered 11, after V lost 7 bases and J lost 5 bases. This CDR3 comprises 14 residues. Germline loops: CDR1 SEHNR, CDR2 FQNEAQ (reference sequence). The CDR3 loop is CASTQIQGLNEQYF. The DNA for the CDR3 is TGTGCCAGCACCCAAATACAGGGGCTCAACGAGCAGTACTTC.

At least ten counts were recorded for this clonotype. The V and J genes are TRBV20-1 and TRBJ2-1; TRBD2 aligns across 9 bases. CDR3 size: 15 residues. Germline lookup yields CDR1 DFQATT and CDR2 SNEGSKA (reference sequence). The J segment lost 7 bases and the V segment lost 5 bases, leaving 12 bases of the junction unmatched. This CDR3 reads CSARVLSGGGNEQFF. The CDR3 coding sequence is TGCAGTGCTCGCGTCCTTAGCGGGGGTGGGAATGAGCAGTTCTTC.

This clonotype was detected many times. The chain uses TRBV12-3 or TRBV12-4 and TRBJ2-1; the match to TRBD2 covers 9 bases. V lost 3 bases and J lost 15; bases outside the gene matches: 6. This CDR3 contains 12 residues. The chain's CDR3 is CASSFSGGKVFF. DNA for the CDR3: TGTGCCAGCAGTTTTAGCGGGGGCAAGGTGTTCTTC.

This clonotype was observed at least ten times. The V gene is TRBV5-1, the J gene TRBJ2-1; D gene unclear. The CDR3 runs to 15 residues. Germline assignment: CDR1 SGHRS and CDR2 YFSETQ. V dropped 3 bases and J dropped 0 bases, with 10 bases sitting between them. CDR3 bases: TGCGCCAGCAGCTCCGAGGTAGGCTCCTACAATGAGCAGTTCTTC. It is translated as CASSSEVGSYNEQFF.

This clonotype was picked up a small number of times. This chain uses TRBV6-5 with TRBJ1-4; D gene unclear. The CDR3 is made up of 17 amino acids. Germline V gene lookup returns CDR1 MNHEY and CDR2 SVGAGI. Trimming took 3 bases from V and 4 from J, leaving 18 bases between them. CDR3 nucleotides: TGTGCCAGCAGTTATGGCACGGGAGGAAAGATTAATGAAAAACTGTTTTTT. It codes for CASSYGTGGKINEKLFF.

Ten or more counts support this clonotype. This chain joins TRBV7-8 and TRBJ2-7; D remains unclear. V lost 4 bases, J lost 3 bases, and 7 bases lay in between. The CDR3 length is 12 residues. Germline V lookup: CDR1 SGHVS, CDR2 FQNEAQ. The DNA of the CDR3 is TGTGCCAGCAGCTACCCCTACTACGAGCAGTACTTC. Translating it yields CASSYPYYEQYF. Full variable domain (missing parts from reference TRBV7-8 and TRBJ2-7): GAGVSQSPRYKVAKRGQDVALRCDPISGHVSLFWYQQALGQGPEFLTYFQNEAQLDKSGLPSDRFFAERPEGSVSTLKIQRTQQEDSAVYLCASSYPYYEQYFGPGTRLTVT.

This clonotype was seen at least ten times. The V gene is TRBV12-3 or TRBV12-4, the J gene TRBJ1-2; 7 bases fit TRBD1. V dropped 5 bases and J dropped 5; count of bases not matched to a gene: 8. CDR3 length equals 14 residues. In DNA form, the CDR3 reads TGTGCCAGCAGTCGACAGGGTATGGCATATGGCTACACCTTC. It codes for CASSRQGMAYGYTF.

At least ten counts were recorded for this clonotype. The chain links TRBV20-1 to TRBJ1-1; TRBD1 might be the D (6 bases). Germline lookup yields CDR1 DFQATT and CDR2 SNEGSKA (reference sequence). The CDR3 spans 14 residues. The V and J ends lost 1 base and 4 bases respectively, with 13 bases between them. The CDR3 loop is CSARVPGVGTEAFF. Here the CDR3 DNA reads TGCAGTGCTAGAGTACCAGGGGTGGGCACTGAAGCTTTCTTT.

There are many counts of this clonotype. The rearrangement uses TRBV9 and TRBJ1-5; D is undetermined. The CDR3 sequence is 13 residues long. V lost 0 bases to trimming and J lost 5 bases, with 6 bases between them. Germline lookup yields CDR1 SGDLS and CDR2 YYNGEE. In nucleotides, the CDR3 is TGTGCCAGCAGCGTAGAGGGTGATCAGCCCCAGCATTTT. It translates to CASSVEGDQPQHF.

This clonotype was seen many times. The chain uses TRBV4-1 and TRBJ2-7; no firm D call. The CDR3 sequence is 16 residues long. Trimming removed 1 base at V and 2 bases at J, with 15 bases between. CDR1 and CDR2 from the germline V gene are MGHRA and YSYEKL. CDR3 bases: TGCGCCAGCAGCCAAGTGGAGTCTCATCCAGCCTACGAGCAGTACTTC. Its protein is CASSQVESHPAYEQYF.

This clonotype was picked up one time. The CDR3: CSVEEGPEAFF. The CDR3 coding sequence is TGCAGCGTTGAAGAGGGCCCTGAAGCTTTCTTT. The gene calls are TRBV29-1 and TRBJ1-1; D call uncertain. The V gene lost 0 bases and the J gene lost 6 bases, with 5 bases spanning the gap. The CDR3 sequence is 11 residues long. Germline V CDR1 and CDR2: SQVTM, ANQGSEA. Using reference TRBV29-1 and TRBJ1-1 for the parts outside the CDR3, the full variable domain is SAVISQKPSRDICQRGTSLTIQCQVDSQVTMMFWYRQQPGQSLTLIATANQGSEATYESGFVIDKFPISRPNLTFSTLTVSNMSPEDSSIYLCSVEEGPEAFFGQGTRLTVV.

About this clonotype itself: In this CDR3 the conserved last residue, phenylalanine or tryptophan, is missing, so a read error is likely. The chain uses TRBV10-3 and TRBJ1-5; D is unresolved. Germline V gene data show CDR1 as ENHRY and CDR2 as SYGVKD. The CDR3 totals 14 residues. Trimming took 8 bases from V and 0 from J, leaving 11 bases between them. The CDR3 DNA reads as TGTGCCATCCAGCAGCGTTATAGCAATCAGCCCCAGCATCTT. Translation gives CAIQQRYSNQPQHL.